Listed below are T cell receptor beta chains from one sample, sequenced in a study of T cells in Graves' hyperthyroidism and ophthalmopathy. Each CDR3 protein gets one entry after TCRdb re-called the multiplex PCR reads with MiXCR. Of fewer than 900,000 distinct CDR3 sequences detected, less than 20% appear once; the ten largest clones hold around 7.7%. The sequenced sample consisted of blood. The source of these receptors is a young man with Graves' hyperthyroidism. Each CDR3 is given with its conserved first and last residue. Each record gives: clone size, D gene, V gene, J gene, CDR3 DNA, CDR3 protein. The D gene is left open where the match is weak. A row's size may be missing; if present it is once, few, many or a size class.

>few|.|TRBV7-2|TRBJ2-3
TGTGCCAGCAGCTTAGGGGTTTGGGGACTGGACACAGATACGCAGTATTTT
CASSLGVWGLDTDTQYF
>many|.|TRBV7-9|TRBJ1-1
TGTGCCAGCAGCTCTCGTAAGGAACGCAGTAGCGGCACTGAAGCTTTCTTT
CASSSRKERSSGTEAFF
>few|TRBD2|TRBV3-1|TRBJ2-7
TGTGCCAGCAGCCAAGATAAAGGAGCGGGAGTAAGGTACGAGCAGTACTTC
CASSQDKGAGVRYEQYF
>.|TRBD1|TRBV20-1|TRBJ2-5
TGCAGTGCCAAGGACAGGGGCCAGACCCAGTACTTC
CSAKDRGQTQYF
>many|.|TRBV12-3/TRBV12-4|TRBJ1-2
TGTGCCAGCAGTTCGTGGGGGGGGCTAGCGGCTGGCTACACCTTC
CASSSWGGLAAGYTF
>many|.|TRBV20-1|TRBJ1-4
TGCAGTGCTGGGGGGGGCCAAAATGAAAAACTGTTTTTT
CSAGGGQNEKLFF
>many|.|TRBV9|TRBJ2-7
TGTGCCCCTACTGAGACTTCGGGGACCTACGAGCAGTACTTC
CAPTETSGTYEQYF
>many|TRBD1|TRBV27|TRBJ1-2
TGTGCCAGCAGCTCCCGGACAGGGGGTCATGGAGGCTACACCTTC
CASSSRTGGHGGYTF
>.|TRBD1|TRBV7-9|TRBJ2-7
TGTGCCAGCAGCATCCGGACAGGGGCCGGCGAGCAGTACTTC
CASSIRTGAGEQYF
>few|TRBD1|TRBV20-1|TRBJ2-5
TGCAGTGCCAAACGCGGACAGGGCTGGGCCCGTGGGGAGACCCAGTACTTC
CSAKRGQGWARGETQYF
>many|.|TRBV2|TRBJ1-2
TGTGCCAGCAGTGTTTGGGGGGCACAGGGCTACACCTTC
CASSVWGAQGYTF
>.|.|TRBV4-3|TRBJ2-2
TGCGCCAGCAGTCAAAGATCTGTAAACACCGGGGAGCTGTTTTTT
CASSQRSVNTGELFF
>.|.|TRBV4-3|TRBJ1-3
TGCGCCAGCAGCCAAGATTCGAGAGGGGCTGGAAACACCATATATTTT
CASSQDSRGAGNTIYF
>many|TRBD2|TRBV6-2/TRBV6-3|TRBJ2-7
TGTGCCAGCAGTTATATCCCGGGACTAGCTGTCGACGAGCAGTACTTC
CASSYIPGLAVDEQYF
>many|.|TRBV6-1|TRBJ2-2
TGTGCCACGCAGAGGCCGGGAACCGGGGAGCTGTTTTTT
CATQRPGTGELFF
>.|TRBD2|TRBV11-2|TRBJ2-5
TGTGCCAGCAGCGGGACTAGCGGGAGGCAAGAGACCCAGTACTTC
CASSGTSGRQETQYF
>many|TRBD1|TRBV5-1|TRBJ1-2
TGCGCCAGCAGCTTTGACAGGGGCAACTATGGCTACACCTTC
CASSFDRGNYGYTF
>many|.|TRBV7-3|TRBJ2-3
TGTGCCAGCAGCCGAGGGTCTAGCACAGATACGCAGTATTTT
CASSRGSSTDTQYF
>few|TRBD2|TRBV7-9|TRBJ2-7
TGTGCCAGCAGCCCATTCCCGACTAGCGGGGAGGACTACGAGCAGTACTTC
CASSPFPTSGEDYEQYF
>few|TRBD2|TRBV6-1|TRBJ2-7
TGTGCCAGCAGCGACGGACTAGCGGGACTCTACGAGCAGTACTTC
CASSDGLAGLYEQYF
>few|.|TRBV30|TRBJ1-6
TGTGCCTGGAGTGTACTCGGGGGGAGCTCACCCCTCCACTTT
CAWSVLGGSSPLHF
>.|.|TRBV12-3/TRBV12-4|TRBJ1-1
TGTGCCAGCACCCCTACAGGAGGCGCCACTGAAGCTTTCTTT
CASTPTGGATEAFF
>.|.|TRBV11-1|TRBJ2-2
TGTGCCAGCAGCTTGGAGGGCATGGGCACCGGGGAGCTGTTTTTT
CASSLEGMGTGELFF
>few|TRBD2|TRBV20-1|TRBJ2-1
TGCAGTGCGGGAGGGACTAGCGGGTACAATGAGCAGTTCTTC
CSAGGTSGYNEQFF
>.|.|TRBV6-1|TRBJ2-6
TGTGCCAGCAGACGGGGCAGTAGTCTTTCTGGGGCCAACGTCCTGACTTTC
CASRRGSSLSGANVLTF
>many|.|TRBV12-3/TRBV12-4|TRBJ2-5
TGTGCCAGCAGTCCACAGGGGAGGGCAGAGACCCAGTACTTC
CASSPQGRAETQYF
>.|.|TRBV20-1|TRBJ2-5
TGCAGTGCTAGAGATCACGGGAAAGTAGTCGAGCAAGAGACCCAGTACTTC
CSARDHGKVVEQETQYF
>many|.|TRBV28|TRBJ1-2
TGTGCCAGCAGTCCAGTCCTTCTCCGGCCTGGCTACACCTTC
CASSPVLLRPGYTF
>many|.|TRBV11-2|TRBJ2-3
TGTGCCAGCAGCTTGGAGTGGGGTGGCGCAGATACGCAGTATTTT
CASSLEWGGADTQYF
>.|TRBD1|TRBV24-1|TRBJ1-5
TGTGCCACCAGTGATGGGACAGGGGGAACCAATCAGCCCCAGCATTTT
CATSDGTGGTNQPQHF
>.|.|TRBV7-9|TRBJ2-1
TGTGCCAGCAGCTTCCCGGATTTCAATGAGCAGTTCTTC
CASSFPDFNEQFF
>many|.|TRBV11-2|TRBJ2-7
TGTGCCAGCAGCTTCGTTGGGGTCAACGAGCAGTACTTC
CASSFVGVNEQYF
>.|.|TRBV4-3|TRBJ2-2
TGCGCCAGCAGCCAAGACAGGGTCCCCGGGGAGCTGTTTTTT
CASSQDRVPGELFF
>.|.|TRBV11-2|TRBJ1-1
TGTGCCAGCAGCACGACTGGGTTAACTGAAGCTTTCTTT
CASSTTGLTEAFF
>.|TRBD2|TRBV7-3|TRBJ2-1
TGTGCCAGCAGCTTAGGGACTAGCGGGGGTGAGCAGTTCTTC
CASSLGTSGGEQFF
>.|TRBD1|TRBV4-1|TRBJ2-5
TGCGCCAGCAGCCAAGTAGAGGGACAGCAAGAGACCCAGTACTTC
CASSQVEGQQETQYF
>many|.|TRBV2|TRBJ2-7
TGTGCCAGCAGCAAACAGGACCTATCCTACGAGCAGTACTTC
CASSKQDLSYEQYF
>many|.|TRBV28|TRBJ1-2
TGTGCCAGCAGCTCGAGGGGACGGAGTAACTATGGCTACACCTTC
CASSSRGRSNYGYTF
>few|.|TRBV20-1|TRBJ2-7
TGCAGTGCTAGAGATGAAATAGGAGTTCGGAACTACGAGCAGTACTTC
CSARDEIGVRNYEQYF
>.|TRBD2|TRBV4-2|TRBJ2-1
TGTGCCAGCAGCCCCGGTGGGGCGGGAGGATCATACGAGCAGTTCTTC
CASSPGGAGGSYEQFF
>few|TRBD2|TRBV5-1|TRBJ2-1
TGCGCCAGCAGCTGGCGAGGCGGGAGGGCCCCCCTCGGTAATGAGCAGTTCTTC
CASSWRGGRAPLGNEQFF